Listed below are T cell receptor beta chains from one sample, sequenced in a study of blood T cell repertoires in COVID-19. Method: immunoSEQ multiplex PCR; TCRdb's copy keeps in-frame clones and lacks some. The table records 250,000 to 350,000 clones, around 90% of them present only once. Sequenced sample: PBMCs or T cells enriched from blood (not recorded which). Source of these receptors: a woman aged 18 to 35 with acute COVID-19. Both conserved end residues are part of each CDR3. D genes are given only for firm matches. The listing skips clone size in some rows; elsewhere it reads once, few, many or a size class.

D,size,J,V,CDR3,DNA
-,-,TRBJ1-5,TRBV2,CASQKQGGSNQPQHF,TGTGCCAGCCAAAAACAGGGTGGGAGCAATCAGCCCCAGCATTTT
TRBD2,-,TRBJ2-1,TRBV10-3,CAIRGLASNEQFF,TGTGCCATACGGGGACTAGCCTCCAATGAGCAGTTCTTC
TRBD2,-,TRBJ2-1,TRBV28,CASSLAGGDNEQFF,TGTGCCAGCAGCCTAGCGGGAGGTGACAATGAGCAGTTCTTC
-,-,TRBJ1-2,TRBV6-5,CASSQGQFYGYTF,TGTGCCAGCAGCCAAGGACAGTTCTATGGCTACACCTTC
-,-,TRBJ1-2,TRBV5-1,CASSVLGNYGYTF,TGCGCCAGCAGCGTCCTCGGGAACTATGGCTACACCTTC
TRBD1,few,TRBJ1-4,TRBV2,CASSTGTGGGSEKLFF,TGTGCCAGCAGTACCGGGACAGGGGGAGGAAGTGAAAAACTGTTTTTT
TRBD1,-,TRBJ1-2,TRBV29-1,CSVNDRAANYGYTF,TGCAGCGTGAACGACAGGGCAGCTAACTATGGCTACACCTTC
-,once,TRBJ1-2,TRBV27,CASSSQGRGYTF,TGTGCCAGCAGTTCACAGGGACGTGGCTACACCTTC
-,-,TRBJ1-5,TRBV24-1,CATSHSPNQPQHF,TGTGCCACCAGTCACAGCCCCAATCAGCCCCAGCATTTT
TRBD2,few,TRBJ2-3,TRBV7-9,CASSPIGLGKTDTQYF,TGTGCCAGCAGCCCGATAGGACTAGGGAAGACAGATACGCAGTATTTT
TRBD1,-,TRBJ1-1,TRBV3-1/TRBV3-2,CASSHGQGYTEAFF,TGTGCCAGCAGCCATGGACAGGGGTACACTGAAGCTTTCTTT
-,-,TRBJ1-4,TRBV4-2,CASSQGGGFEKLFF,TGTGCCAGCAGCCAAGGGGGCGGTTTTGAAAAACTGTTTTTT
-,-,TRBJ1-2,TRBV27,CASTSGSNYGYTF,TGTGCCAGCACCTCGGGATCTAACTATGGCTACACCTTC
TRBD2,-,TRBJ2-1,TRBV14,CASSHNSGTFF,TGTGCCAGCAGCCACAATAGCGGGACGTTCTTC
-,-,TRBJ2-3,TRBV18,CASSRYDRDFTDTQYF,TGTGCCAGCTCACGGTATGACAGGGACTTCACAGATACGCAGTATTTT
-,-,TRBJ1-1,TRBV7-2,CASSLDRSTEAFF,TGTGCCAGCAGCTTAGACAGGTCCACTGAAGCTTTCTTT
-,few,TRBJ2-7,TRBV7-8,CASSPLALSSYEQYF,TGTGCCAGCAGCCCTCTAGCTCTCAGCTCCTACGAGCAGTACTTC
TRBD2,-,TRBJ2-1,TRBV9,CASSVGSAGWDNEQFF,TGTGCCAGCAGCGTAGGTTCAGCGGGGTGGGACAATGAGCAGTTCTTC
TRBD1,-,TRBJ1-1,TRBV19,CATTQGPEAFF,TGTGCCACGACACAGGGGCCTGAAGCTTTCTTT
TRBD2,-,TRBJ2-3,TRBV5-4,CASGGLAGGADTQYF,TGTGCCAGCGGGGGTTTAGCGGGAGGAGCAGATACGCAGTATTTT
TRBD2,-,TRBJ2-2,TRBV15,CATSPGLAGLFF,TGTGCCACCAGCCCCGGACTAGCGGGATTGTTTTTT
TRBD1,-,TRBJ1-4,TRBV24-1,CATSDFWDRVATNEKLFF,TGTGCCACCAGTGATTTCTGGGACAGAGTTGCAACTAATGAAAAACTGTTTTTT